A single sample gave rise to the 30 T cell receptor beta chains below, sequenced in a study of blood T cell repertoires in COVID-19. Using immunoSEQ multiplex PCR, the repertoire was profiled, and TCRdb retains in-frame clones only, with some absent. This table has more than 150,000 clones, roughly 87% appearing once. Material: PBMCs or T cells enriched from blood (not recorded which). The receptors shown here come from a woman between 25 and 40 years old who had recovered from COVID-19.

The chain links TRBV2 to TRBJ1-2, with D possibly matching TRBD1 (5 bases). The germline V and J ends were trimmed by 7 bases and 3 bases, with 9 bases remaining between them. The germline CDR1 and CDR2 sequences are SNHLY and FYNNEI. The CDR3 length is 12 residues. CDR3 coding DNA: TGTGCCAGCAACAGGTTCGACTATGGCTACACCTTC. Translating gives CASNRFDYGYTF.

V gene TRBV18 combines with J gene TRBJ2-7, with a tentative D call TRBD2 (5 bases). Germline CDR1 reads KGHSH; CDR2 reads LQKENI. Trimming removed 6 bases at V and 0 bases at J, with 12 bases between. This CDR3 comprises 14 residues. In DNA form, the CDR3 reads TGTGCCAGCTCGCTGACCCGGGGCTCCTACGAGCAGTACTTC. Translation gives CASSLTRGSYEQYF.

V usage is TRBV30 and J usage is TRBJ2-3; 11 nucleotides match TRBD2. Trimming took 2 bases from V and 1 from J; bases not matched to a gene: 8. The CDR3 has 17 residues. Germline V gene sequence: CDR1 GTSNPN, CDR2 SVGIG (reference sequence). This CDR3 reads CAWSKTPGLAGTDTQYF. CDR3 nucleotide sequence: TGTGCCTGGAGTAAAACCCCGGGACTAGCGGGCACAGATACGCAGTATTTT.

The rearrangement joins TRBV5-5 to TRBJ2-7; maybe TRBD1 (5 bases). The CDR3 is 15 residues long. The V end was cut by 0 bases, the J end by 0 bases, with 10 bases between. Looked up from germline, CDR1 is SGHKS and CDR2 is YYEKEE (reference sequence). This CDR3 is CASSLEQGVSYEQYF. CDR3 bases: TGTGCCAGCAGCTTGGAGCAGGGCGTCTCCTACGAGCAGTACTTC.

This chain links TRBV7-8 with TRBJ1-3; no clear D gene. V lost 0 bases to trimming and J lost 6 bases, with 9 bases between them. Looked up from germline, CDR1 is SGHVS and CDR2 is FQNEAQ. CDR3 size: 14 residues. In DNA, the CDR3 is TGTGCCAGCAGCTTAGCGGAGTCCCTAAACACCATATATTTT. Translation gives CASSLAESLNTIYF.

The chain has TRBV12-5 and TRBJ1-5; tentative D call: TRBD1 (5 bases). V dropped 0 bases and J dropped 7 bases, with 10 bases sitting between them. This CDR3 has 14 residues. CDR1 LGHNT and CDR2 FRNRAP come from the germline V gene. The CDR3 here is CASGLVPGHQPQHF. In DNA form, the CDR3 reads TGTGCTAGTGGTTTGGTCCCAGGGCACCAGCCCCAGCATTTT.

This clone has only a few counts. This rearrangement joins TRBV4-3 to TRBJ2-2, with D possibly TRBD1 on 5 matching bases. CDR3 length: 16 residues. CDR1 and CDR2 from the germline V gene are LGHNA and YSLEER. The V and J ends lost 3 bases and 0 bases respectively, with 11 bases between them. CDR3 protein: CASSQLKGTNTGELFF. DNA of the CDR3: TGCGCCAGCAGCCAGCTTAAGGGGACGAACACCGGGGAGCTGTTTTTT.

The chain has TRBV19 and TRBJ2-3, with TRBD2 identical over 9 bases. This CDR3 is built from 16 residues. In germline, CDR1 is LNHDA, CDR2 SQIVND (reference sequence). J was trimmed by 0 bases and V by 3 bases; bases with no gene match: 4. In DNA form, the CDR3 reads TGTGCCAGTAGTATCACTAGCGGGTCTAGCACAGATACGCAGTATTTT. The encoded protein is CASSITSGSSTDTQYF.

The V call is TRBV14, the J call TRBJ1-6; D is ambiguous. The CDR3 is 14 amino acids. Trimming took 0 bases from V and 11 from J, leaving 11 bases between them. Germline V gene lookup returns CDR1 SGHDN and CDR2 FVKESK. This chain's CDR3 is CASSQDRGQPPLHF. The DNA of the CDR3 is TGTGCCAGCAGCCAAGATCGAGGGCAGCCACCCCTCCACTTT.

The chain couples TRBV3-1 (or the pseudogene TRBV3-2) to TRBJ1-5; 10 bases match TRBD1. J was trimmed by 6 bases and V by 1 base; bases with no gene match: 6. CDR1 and CDR2 from the germline V gene are LGHDT and YNNKEL (reference sequence). The CDR3 covers 16 residues. The CDR3 loop is CASSQGATGGVQPQHF. The CDR3 DNA follows: TGTGCCAGCAGCCAAGGCGCGACAGGGGGCGTTCAGCCCCAGCATTTT.

The chain uses TRBV27 and TRBJ2-3, with unresolved D. In germline, CDR1 is MNHEY, CDR2 SMNVEV (reference sequence). V was clipped by 4 bases and J by 1 base, with 12 bases between them. The length of the CDR3 is 15 residues. CDR3 in amino acids: CASSSPLGGTDTQYF. The DNA of the CDR3 is TGTGCCAGCAGTTCTCCGCTAGGAGGCACAGATACGCAGTATTTT.

V gene TRBV18 combines with J gene TRBJ2-3; 11 nucleotides line up with TRBD2. J was trimmed by 0 bases and V by 4 bases; bases with no gene match: 6. The CDR3 spans 17 residues. Germline V lookup: CDR1 KGHSH, CDR2 LQKENI. In DNA, the CDR3 is TGTGCCAGCTCACTCACTAGCGGGGGTGCTAGCACAGATACGCAGTATTTT. Its translation is CASSLTSGGASTDTQYF. Based on the CDR3 plus reference TRBV18 and TRBJ2-3, the full variable domain is NAGVMQNPRHLVRRRGQEARLRCSPMKGHSHVYWYRQLPEEGLKFMVYLQKENIIDESGMPKERFSAEFPKEGPSILRIQQVVRGDSAAYFCASSLTSGGASTDTQYFGPGTRLTVL.

CDR3 sequence (DNA): TGTGCCAGCAAGACTAGCGGGGAGACCTACGAGCAGTACTTC. This encodes CASKTSGETYEQYF. The rearrangement joins TRBV19 to TRBJ2-7; TRBD2 agrees at 11 bases. The CDR3 contains 14 residues. Germline CDR1 and CDR2: LNHDA and SQIVND (reference sequence). J gave up 2 bases and V 9 bases, and 6 bases lay outside the gene matches.

The chain is built from TRBV7-8 and TRBJ2-3, with D possibly matching TRBD1 (5 bases). Deletions cut 5 bases from V and 6 bases from J, with 9 bases between. The length of the CDR3 is 12 residues. In germline, CDR1 is SGHVS, CDR2 FQNEAQ. The CDR3 sequence is CASSRSGDTQYF. Here the CDR3 DNA reads TGTGCCAGCAGCCGCTCAGGGGATACGCAGTATTTT.

This chain joins TRBV18 and TRBJ1-2; D perhaps matches TRBD1 (6 bases). Trimming shortened V by 2 bases and J by 2 bases, and 9 bases separated the two germline ends. Germline CDR1 and CDR2: KGHSH and LQKENI. The CDR3 has 14 amino acids. CDR3 amino acids: CASSPNDRNYGYTF. The CDR3 bases are TGTGCCAGCTCACCAAACGACAGGAACTATGGCTACACCTTC.

The genes are TRBV2 and TRBJ1-2, with TRBD1 as a possible D gene (5 bases). The CDR3 is made up of 14 amino acids. Germline CDR1 SNHLY, CDR2 FYNNEI. V lost 3 bases to trimming and J lost 4 bases, with 12 bases between them. This CDR3 reads CASSDSTEIYGYTF. The CDR3 nucleotides read TGTGCCAGCAGTGACTCGACAGAGATCTATGGCTACACCTTC.

The chain carries TRBV5-1 and TRBJ1-4; D is undetermined. The germline CDR1 and CDR2 sequences are SGHRS and YFSETQ. The CDR3 is 13 amino acids. Trimming left V 0 bases short and J 4 bases short, with 4 bases between. The CDR3 region is CASSLVLNEKLFF. CDR3 sequence (DNA): TGCGCCAGCAGCTTGGTCCTTAATGAAAAACTGTTTTTT. The entire variable domain, with the rest obtained from reference TRBV5-1 and TRBJ1-4, is as follows: KAGVTQTPRYLIKTRGQQVTLSCSPISGHRSVSWYQQTPGQGLQFLFEYFSETQRNKGNFPGRFSGRQFSNSRSEMNVSTLELGDSALYLCASSLVLNEKLFFGSGTQLSVL.

The V gene is TRBV2, the J gene TRBJ1-4, with D perhaps TRBD1 (5 bases). The CDR3 is 15 residues long. CDR1 is SNHLY and CDR2 is FYNNEI in the germline V gene. V shed 2 bases and J shed 4 bases, with 11 bases lying between them. This chain's CDR3 is CASSEMQGLNEKLFF. The CDR3 bases are TGTGCCAGCAGTGAAATGCAGGGACTTAATGAAAAACTGTTTTTT.

The chain employs TRBV16 and TRBJ1-6; D ambiguous. V was trimmed by 2 bases and J by 9 bases, leaving 8 bases between them. The CDR3 runs to 13 residues. Germline V CDR1 and CDR2: KGHSY, FQNENV. The CDR3 sequence is CASSQQTFSPLHF. The CDR3 coding sequence is TGTGCCAGCAGCCAACAGACTTTTTCACCCCTCCACTTT.

V is TRBV7-2 and J is TRBJ1-1; D is possibly TRBD1 (6 bases). Germline assignment: CDR1 SGHTA and CDR2 FQGNSA. V lost 6 bases and J 2 bases, leaving 13 bases between the germline ends. The CDR3 is made up of 14 amino acids. The DNA of the CDR3 is TGTGCCAGCAGGCCCGGACAGTTTAACACTGAAGCTTTCTTT. Translated: CASRPGQFNTEAFF.

This chain uses TRBV18 with TRBJ2-2; D gene ambiguous. The CDR3 is made up of 12 amino acids. CDR1 KGHSH and CDR2 LQKENI come from the germline V gene. Trimming removed 2 bases from V and 6 bases from J, with 4 bases in between. CDR3 sequence (DNA): TGTGCCAGCTCACCAGACTCCGGGGAGCTGTTTTTT. The encoded protein is CASSPDSGELFF.

This chain connects TRBV18 to TRBJ1-3, with D possibly being TRBD1 (5 bases). Per the germline V gene, CDR1 is KGHSH and CDR2 is LQKENI. The CDR3 is 16 residues long. V lost 5 bases and J 3 bases, leaving 17 bases between the germline ends. CDR3 amino acids: CASSSTRGGSGNTIYF. Written as DNA, the CDR3 is TGTGCCAGCTCATCGACTCGCGGGGGTAGTGGAAACACCATATATTTT. Looking up the rest from reference TRBV18 and TRBJ1-3 gives the full variable domain: NAGVMQNPRHLVRRRGQEARLRCSPMKGHSHVYWYRQLPEEGLKFMVYLQKENIIDESGMPKERFSAEFPKEGPSILRIQQVVRGDSAAYFCASSSTRGGSGNTIYFGEGSWLTVV.

The V and J genes are TRBV5-5 and TRBJ2-5; possible D gene TRBD2, 5 bases. This CDR3 comprises 16 residues. V gave up 0 bases and J gave up 2 bases, with 14 bases separating them. Germline V CDR1 and CDR2: SGHKS, YYEKEE (reference sequence). CDR3 sequence: CASSLESSWGQETQYF. CDR3 nucleotides: TGTGCCAGCAGCTTGGAGTCTAGCTGGGGTCAAGAGACCCAGTACTTC. Full variable domain (outside the CDR3, taken from reference TRBV5-5 and TRBJ2-5): DAGVTQSPTHLIKTRGQQVTLRCSPISGHKSVSWYQQVLGQGPQFIFQYYEKEERGRGNFPDRFSARQFPNYSSELNVNALLLGDSALYLCASSLESSWGQETQYFGPGTRLLVL.

The rearrangement uses TRBV30 and TRBJ1-1; weak D call: TRBD1 (5 bases). The CDR3 runs 13 residues. Trimming removed 1 base at V and 6 bases at J, with 12 bases between. CDR1 GTSNPN and CDR2 SVGIG come from the germline V gene (reference sequence). The CDR3 region is CAWSGGSVPEAFF. The DNA of the CDR3 is TGTGCCTGGAGTGGGGGCTCGGTCCCTGAAGCTTTCTTT.

The chain combines TRBV5-1 with TRBJ2-7, with D tentatively TRBD1 (5 bases). The CDR3 runs to 14 residues. V shed 4 bases and J shed 3 bases, with 14 bases lying between them. CDR1 is SGHRS, CDR2 YFSETQ, per germline. The CDR3, as DNA: TGCGCCAGCAGCCCGGACACCAAGAACTACGAGCAGTACTTC. This translates into CASSPDTKNYEQYF.

Only one count was recorded for this clone. The chain links TRBV7-9 to TRBJ1-1; weak D call: TRBD1 (5 bases). Per germline, CDR1 SEHNR and CDR2 FQNEAQ (reference sequence). V was pared by 0 bases and J by 4 bases, with 12 bases between. The CDR3 is 15 amino acids. CDR3 DNA: TGTGCCAGCAGCTTAGCCGGGGGGGTCGGCACTGAAGCTTTCTTT. Residues: CASSLAGGVGTEAFF.

V gene TRBV7-9 combines with J gene TRBJ1-6; D uncertain. The V gene lost 1 base and the J gene lost 8 bases, with 6 bases spanning the gap. Germline lookup yields CDR1 SEHNR and CDR2 FQNEAQ (reference sequence). The CDR3 is 13 residues long. CDR3: CASSLVPDSPLHF. The CDR3 coding sequence is TGTGCCAGCAGCTTAGTGCCGGATTCACCCCTCCACTTT.

The genes are TRBV7-2 and TRBJ2-5, with D unresolved. Germline values: CDR1 SGHTA, CDR2 FQGNSA. The CDR3 sequence is 15 residues long. V shed 1 base and J shed 0 bases, with 9 bases lying between them. CDR3 loop: CASSLDASYQETQYF. In DNA form, the CDR3 reads TGTGCCAGCAGCTTAGACGCGTCGTACCAAGAGACCCAGTACTTC.

The gene calls are TRBV27 and TRBJ2-1, with 8 bases aligning to TRBD1. The trim removed 0 bases at V and 3 bases at J, leaving 10 bases unmatched. The CDR3 extends over 18 amino acids. Germline CDR1 is MNHEY and CDR2 is SMNVEV (reference sequence). Written as DNA, the CDR3 is TGTGCCAGCAGTTTATCGAAGGTGAGGGACAGGCACTACAATGAGCAGTTCTTC. It yields the protein CASSLSKVRDRHYNEQFF.

The genes are TRBV29-1 and TRBJ1-1, with 7 bases that match TRBD1. After removal of 4 bases from V and 3 bases from J, the junction contained 8 bases not matched to a gene. This CDR3 spans 14 amino acids. Germline CDR1 and CDR2: SQVTM and ANQGSEA. DNA for the CDR3: TGCAGCGTTGGGCCACAGGGGTTAGACACTGAAGCTTTCTTT. Its protein is CSVGPQGLDTEAFF. The variable domain in full, with the rest retrieved from reference TRBV29-1 and TRBJ1-1, is SAVISQKPSRDICQRGTSLTIQCQVDSQVTMMFWYRQQPGQSLTLIATANQGSEATYESGFVIDKFPISRPNLTFSTLTVSNMSPEDSSIYLCSVGPQGLDTEAFFGQGTRLTVV.